This T cell receptor beta chain comes out of a study of T cell responses to AZD1222 COVID-19 vaccine. The CDR3 runs to 14 residues. Germline loops: CDR1 ENHRY, CDR2 SYGVKD. V lost 4 bases, J lost 6 bases, and 4 bases stayed unmatched. Clones were read by immunoSEQ multiplex PCR, and TCRdb kept only the in-frame ones, dropping some. The sample includes 150,000 to 200,000 clones, less than 95% of them seen just once. The analysis combined second doses at about 4 or about 12 weeks. Sequencing used peripheral blood, obtained 28 days after the second AZD1222 dose. The source is an adult who received the AZD1222 COVID-19 vaccine. This chain joins TRBV10-3 and TRBJ1-2; TRBD1 matches at 11 bases. The CDR3 DNA is TGTGCCATCAGTGGGGGACAGGGGGTAGATGGCTACACCTTC. Translation gives CAISGGQGVDGYTF.